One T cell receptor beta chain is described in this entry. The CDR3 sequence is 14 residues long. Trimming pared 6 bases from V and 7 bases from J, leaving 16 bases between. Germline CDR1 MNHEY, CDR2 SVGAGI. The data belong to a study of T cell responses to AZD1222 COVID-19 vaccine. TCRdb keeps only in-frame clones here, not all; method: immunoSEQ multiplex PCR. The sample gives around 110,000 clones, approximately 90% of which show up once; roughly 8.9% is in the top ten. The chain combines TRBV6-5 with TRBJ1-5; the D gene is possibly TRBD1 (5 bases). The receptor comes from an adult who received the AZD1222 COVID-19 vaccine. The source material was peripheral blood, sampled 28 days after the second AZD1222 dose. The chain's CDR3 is CASSGSVREQPQHF. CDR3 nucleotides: TGTGCCAGCAGCGGCTCGGTCAGGGAACAGCCCCAGCATTTT.